The 22 T cell receptor beta chains below come from one sample, sequenced in a study of OX40 agonist ivuxolimab in advanced cancers. TCRdb keeps only in-frame clones here, not all; method: immunoSEQ multiplex PCR. The sample has 65,000 to 85,000 clones; 90% to 95% are singletons. Specimen: CD4+ or CD8+ T cells sorted from blood, collected in a trial of the OX40 agonist ivuxolimab. These receptor sequences come from an adult with an advanced solid tumor such as melanoma, head and neck, liver or kidney cancer.

The V gene is TRBV19, the J gene TRBJ2-3; D is perhaps TRBD2 (7 bases). Germline V gene lookup returns CDR1 LNHDA and CDR2 SQIVND (reference sequence). Deletions cut 6 bases from V and 6 bases from J, with 10 bases between. There are 12 residues in the CDR3. The CDR3 protein is CASRGGHDTQYF. CDR3 sequence (DNA): TGTGCCAGTAGGGGGGGGCATGATACGCAGTATTTT.

The V and J genes are TRBV6-5 and TRBJ1-4; D gene ambiguous. The germline gives CDR1 MNHEY, CDR2 SVGAGI. The CDR3 has 16 amino acids. The V end was cut by 2 bases, the J end by 3 bases, with 13 bases between. The CDR3 DNA is TGTGCCAGCAGTTACGACATACAACTCTCTAATGAAAAACTGTTTTTT. This translates into CASSYDIQLSNEKLFF.

In its sample, this clone was seen a few times. The genes are TRBV19 and TRBJ1-1, with D maybe TRBD1 (5 bases). The CDR3 consists of 12 residues. V shed 3 bases and J shed 5 bases, with 7 bases lying between them. Germline lookup yields CDR1 LNHDA and CDR2 SQIVND (reference sequence). Written as DNA, the CDR3 is TGTGCCAGTAGTATGGGACTGACTGAAGCTTTCTTT. It encodes CASSMGLTEAFF.

V is TRBV19 and J is TRBJ2-7, with D unresolved. CDR1 LNHDA and CDR2 SQIVND come from the germline V gene (reference sequence). The CDR3 spans 13 residues. Trimming left V 5 bases short and J 0 bases short, with 8 bases between. CDR3 in amino acids: CASSLGSSYEQYF. Written as DNA, the CDR3 is TGTGCCAGTAGTCTAGGCAGCTCCTACGAGCAGTACTTC. The variable domain in full, completed from reference TRBV19 and TRBJ2-7, reads DGGITQSPKYLFRKEGQNVTLSCEQNLNHDAMYWYRQDPGQGLRLIYYSQIVNDFQKGDIAEGYSVSREKKESFPLTVTSAQKNPTAFYLCASSLGSSYEQYFGPGTRLTVT.

V gene TRBV11-2 combines with J gene TRBJ2-3, with D perhaps matching TRBD1 or TRBD2 (5 bases each). V lost 5 bases and J 3 bases, leaving 9 bases between the germline ends. Germline V gene sequence: CDR1 SGHAT, CDR2 FQNNGV. This CDR3 has 13 residues. CDR3 nucleotides: TGTGCCAGCAGCGGTGGGGGTACAGATACGCAGTATTTT. The encoded protein is CASSGGGTDTQYF. Full variable domain (missing parts from reference TRBV11-2 and TRBJ2-3): EAGVAQSPRYKIIEKRQSVAFWCNPISGHATLYWYQQILGQGPKLLIQFQNNGVVDDSQLPKDRFSAERLKGVDSTLKIQPAKLEDSAVYLCASSGGGTDTQYFGPGTRLTVL.

The CDR3 is CASSVVLAGHSNTGELFF. The CDR3 region has the DNA TGTGCCAGCAGCGTAGTTCTAGCGGGGCATTCGAACACCGGGGAGCTGTTTTTT. This chain links TRBV9 with TRBJ2-2, with 9 bases that match TRBD2. Germline loops: CDR1 SGDLS, CDR2 YYNGEE. V lost 0 bases to trimming and J lost 0 bases; unmatched junction nucleotides: 6. The CDR3 has 18 residues.

This clone was detected once. The rearrangement joins TRBV10-3 to TRBJ2-3, with TRBD2 as a possible D gene (5 bases). The germline gives CDR1 ENHRY, CDR2 SYGVKD. The V and J ends lost 2 bases and 2 bases respectively, with 14 bases between them. The CDR3 length is 16 residues. This CDR3 is CAISEVWWEFTDTQYF. In DNA form, the CDR3 reads TGTGCCATCAGTGAGGTTTGGTGGGAGTTCACAGATACGCAGTATTTT.

J is TRBJ1-1 and V is TRBV6-5, with 9 bases identical to TRBD1. The CDR3 runs 14 residues. V shed 5 bases and J 3 bases; nucleotides not matched to a gene: 4. Germline loops: CDR1 MNHEY, CDR2 SVGAGI. For the CDR3, the DNA is TGTGCCAGCAGTCGGGGACAGGGCGACACTGAAGCTTTCTTT. Amino acid sequence: CASSRGQGDTEAFF.

The rearrangement links TRBV27 to TRBJ1-1; 7 bases match TRBD1. The CDR3 covers 14 residues. In germline, CDR1 is MNHEY, CDR2 SMNVEV (reference sequence). The V and J ends lost 6 bases and 5 bases, in that order; junction bases with no gene match: 9. This chain's CDR3 is CASSLGPGGTEAFF. Here the CDR3 DNA reads TGTGCCAGCAGCTTAGGTCCAGGGGGGACTGAAGCTTTCTTT.

The CDR3 loop is CASPGGRGSTEAFF. The CDR3, as DNA: TGTGCCTCCCCGGGGGGGCGCGGGAGCACTGAAGCTTTCTTT. The V and J genes are TRBV27 and TRBJ1-1; D is possibly TRBD1 (6 bases). The CDR3 length is 14 residues. V gave up 11 bases and J gave up 4 bases, with 20 bases separating them. CDR1 and CDR2 (germline): MNHEY, SMNVEV (reference sequence).

The V and J genes are TRBV2 and TRBJ2-7, with 12 bases that match TRBD1. Per the germline V gene, CDR1 is SNHLY and CDR2 is FYNNEI. With 7 bases clipped from V and 4 bases from J, the junction kept 5 bases outside the gene matches. The CDR3 is made up of 14 amino acids. The CDR3 protein is CASIPGQGAYEQYF. CDR3 DNA sequence: TGTGCCAGCATTCCGGGACAGGGGGCTTACGAGCAGTACTTC.

The chain joins TRBV10-1 to TRBJ1-6; D is ambiguous. The CDR3 totals 14 residues. Germline loops: CDR1 WNHNN, CDR2 SYGVQD (reference sequence). With 10 bases removed from V and 0 bases from J, the gap between germline ends came to 10 bases. For the CDR3, the DNA is TGCGCCAATCATAAGAGCTCCTATAATTCACCCCTCCACTTT. Protein: CANHKSSYNSPLHF.

This chain uses TRBV27 with TRBJ1-4; maybe TRBD1 (6 bases). The length of the CDR3 is 15 residues. CDR1 and CDR2 from the germline V gene are MNHEY and SMNVEV (reference sequence). Between the trimmed V and J ends, which lost 3 bases and 12 bases, there was a span of 20 bases. The CDR3 sequence is CASSLAGQPSGELFF. The CDR3 nucleotides are TGTGCCAGCAGTTTGGCGGGACAACCCTCGGGGGAACTGTTTTTT.

The chain uses TRBV9 and TRBJ1-5, with unresolved D. The germline V and J ends were trimmed by 2 bases and 3 bases, with 12 bases remaining between them. Germline V gene lookup returns CDR1 SGDLS and CDR2 YYNGEE. The CDR3 loop spans 15 amino acids. CDR3: CASSVEGGYNQPQHF. DNA of the CDR3: TGTGCCAGCAGCGTTGAGGGAGGCTACAATCAGCCCCAGCATTTT.

This clone has only one observation. This chain joins TRBV11-1 and TRBJ2-2, with a weak D call TRBD2 (5 bases). V was pared by 0 bases and J by 0 bases, with 14 bases between. The germline gives CDR1 SGHAT, CDR2 FQDESV (reference sequence). CDR3 size: 18 residues. This CDR3 is CASSLARAGPANTGELFF. CDR3 nucleotide sequence: TGTGCCAGCAGCTTAGCGCGGGCAGGACCCGCGAACACCGGGGAGCTGTTTTTT.

The CDR3 spells CASSLSGKGADTQYF. The CDR3 coding sequence is TGCGCCAGCAGCTTGTCAGGGAAGGGCGCAGATACGCAGTATTTT. The V gene is TRBV5-1, the J gene TRBJ2-3, with TRBD1 as a possible D gene (5 bases). In germline, CDR1 is SGHRS, CDR2 YFSETQ. The CDR3 covers 15 residues. Trimming cost V 1 base and J 4 bases, with 13 bases left between them.

V is TRBV12-5 and J is TRBJ2-3, with D possibly TRBD1 on 5 matching bases. This CDR3 contains 14 residues. Germline V gene sequence: CDR1 LGHNT, CDR2 FRNRAP. Trimming left V 7 bases short and J 2 bases short, with 13 bases between. The chain's CDR3 is CASASTGSTDTQYF. DNA of the CDR3: TGTGCTAGTGCCTCAACAGGATCCACAGATACGCAGTATTTT. The full variable domain, its missing parts supplied by reference TRBV12-5 and TRBJ2-3, is DARVTQTPRHKVTEMGQEVTMRCQPILGHNTVFWYRQTMMQGLELLAYFRNRAPLDDSGMPKDRFSAEMPDATLATLKIQPSEPRDSAVYFCASASTGSTDTQYFGPGTRLTVL.

This chain connects TRBV7-9 to TRBJ1-2; D unclear. The length of the CDR3 is 14 residues. Trimming left V 5 bases short and J 3 bases short, with 13 bases between. CDR1 and CDR2 from the germline V gene are SEHNR and FQNEAQ (reference sequence). CDR3 DNA: TGTGCCAGCAGCGCCCCCATGGAGTACTATGGCTACACCTTC. Protein product: CASSAPMEYYGYTF.

The rearrangement links TRBV11-2 to TRBJ2-7; 9 bases match TRBD1. This CDR3 has 16 residues. Germline V lookup: CDR1 SGHAT, CDR2 FQNNGV. V was pared by 3 bases and J by 3 bases, with 9 bases of the junction left unmatched. The CDR3 sequence is CASSFNWGQGNYEQYF. DNA for the CDR3: TGTGCCAGCAGCTTTAACTGGGGACAGGGAAACTACGAGCAGTACTTC.

The chain has TRBV6-5 and TRBJ2-1, with TRBD1 matching over 7 bases. Germline-derived CDR1 and CDR2 are MNHEY and SVGAGI. V was clipped by 6 bases and J by 7 bases; unmatched bases: 12. The CDR3 spans 15 residues. This CDR3 reads CASRFRQDRANEQFF. DNA for the CDR3: TGTGCCAGCAGGTTCAGACAAGACAGGGCAAATGAGCAGTTCTTC.

The J gene is TRBJ2-1, the V gene TRBV29-1; weak D call: TRBD1 (6 bases). The germline CDR1 and CDR2 sequences are SQVTM and ANQGSEA. Trimming pared 0 bases from V and 6 bases from J, leaving 24 bases between. This CDR3 contains 18 residues. The CDR3 reads CSVEDPAAGTHLGNEQFF. CDR3 DNA: TGCAGCGTTGAAGATCCCGCAGCCGGGACACATTTGGGCAATGAGCAGTTCTTC.

This rearrangement joins TRBV9 to TRBJ2-6; 8 bases line up with TRBD1. CDR1 and CDR2 from the germline V gene are SGDLS and YYNGEE. This CDR3 is 18 amino acids long. Trimming removed 1 base from V and 4 bases from J; junction bases left unmatched: 10. The chain's CDR3 is CASSVSQGATVGANVLTF. The CDR3 nucleotides read TGTGCCAGCAGCGTAAGCCAGGGGGCCACGGTAGGGGCCAACGTCCTGACTTTC.